One TCR beta chain is described in this entry. Its antigen remains unknown. With the 5' RACE reads reprocessed, TCRdb shows one record per CDR3 protein and no DNA. Here the sample table reports around 210,000 distinct CDR3 sequences. The sample is drawn from a study of monozygotic twins with inflammatory bowel disease. Whole-study findings and limits: Relative to healthy twins, IBD patients had fewer clonotypes in common with others, a gap that was especially apparent with disease activity.

The CDR3 has 14 amino acids. Germline-derived CDR1 and CDR2 are SGDLS and YYNGEE. Sequenced material: blood. The chain recombines TRBV9 with TRBJ2-7; the TRBD1 assignment by TCRdb is unverifiable without DNA. This receptor was identified in a human donor with ulcerative colitis or Crohn's disease, or a healthy co-twin of an affected twin (not recorded which). The CDR3 here is CASSPSTGTYEQYF.